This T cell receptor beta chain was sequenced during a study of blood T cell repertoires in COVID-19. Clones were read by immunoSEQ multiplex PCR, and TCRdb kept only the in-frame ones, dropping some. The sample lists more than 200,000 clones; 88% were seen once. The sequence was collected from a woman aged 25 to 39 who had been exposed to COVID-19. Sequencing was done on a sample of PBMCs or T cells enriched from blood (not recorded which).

This chain's CDR3 is CASSSLLEAAGELFF. CDR3 bases: TGTGCCAGCAGCTCCCTCCTCGAGGCCGCCGGGGAGCTGTTTTTT. V and J are TRBV7-9 and TRBJ2-2, with D uncertain. The CDR3 length is 15 residues. V lost 4 bases and J lost 6, with 15 bases in between. Germline CDR1 and CDR2: SEHNR and FQNEAQ (reference sequence).